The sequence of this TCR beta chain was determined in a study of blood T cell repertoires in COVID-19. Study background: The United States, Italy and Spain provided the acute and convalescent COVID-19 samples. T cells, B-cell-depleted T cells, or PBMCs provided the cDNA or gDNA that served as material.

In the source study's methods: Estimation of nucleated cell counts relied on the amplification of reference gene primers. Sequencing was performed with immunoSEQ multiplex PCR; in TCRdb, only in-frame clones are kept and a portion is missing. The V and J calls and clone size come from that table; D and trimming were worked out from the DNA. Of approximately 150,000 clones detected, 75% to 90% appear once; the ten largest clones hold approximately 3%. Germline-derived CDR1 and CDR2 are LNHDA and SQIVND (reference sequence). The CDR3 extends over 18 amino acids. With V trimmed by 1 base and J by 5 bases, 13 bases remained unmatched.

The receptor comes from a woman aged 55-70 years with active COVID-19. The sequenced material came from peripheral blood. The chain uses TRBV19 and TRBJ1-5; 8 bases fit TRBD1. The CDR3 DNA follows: TGTGCCAGTAGTATAGGAGGCGCGGGGACAGGAGCCTATCAGCCCCAGCATTTT. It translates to CASSIGGAGTGAYQPQHF.